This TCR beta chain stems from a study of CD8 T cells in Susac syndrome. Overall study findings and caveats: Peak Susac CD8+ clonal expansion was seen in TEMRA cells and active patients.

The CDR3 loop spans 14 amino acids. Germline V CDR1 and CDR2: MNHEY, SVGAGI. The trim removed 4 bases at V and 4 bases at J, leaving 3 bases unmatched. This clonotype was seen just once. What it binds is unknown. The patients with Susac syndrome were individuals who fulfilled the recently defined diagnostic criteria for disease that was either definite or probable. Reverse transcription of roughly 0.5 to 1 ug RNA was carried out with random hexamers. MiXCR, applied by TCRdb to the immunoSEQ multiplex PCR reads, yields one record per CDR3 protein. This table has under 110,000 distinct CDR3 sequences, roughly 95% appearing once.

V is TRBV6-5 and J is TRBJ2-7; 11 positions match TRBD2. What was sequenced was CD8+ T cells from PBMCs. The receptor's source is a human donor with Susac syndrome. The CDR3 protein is CASSLGLAVYEQYF. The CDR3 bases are TGTGCCAGCAGTTTGGGACTAGCGGTTTACGAGCAGTACTTC.